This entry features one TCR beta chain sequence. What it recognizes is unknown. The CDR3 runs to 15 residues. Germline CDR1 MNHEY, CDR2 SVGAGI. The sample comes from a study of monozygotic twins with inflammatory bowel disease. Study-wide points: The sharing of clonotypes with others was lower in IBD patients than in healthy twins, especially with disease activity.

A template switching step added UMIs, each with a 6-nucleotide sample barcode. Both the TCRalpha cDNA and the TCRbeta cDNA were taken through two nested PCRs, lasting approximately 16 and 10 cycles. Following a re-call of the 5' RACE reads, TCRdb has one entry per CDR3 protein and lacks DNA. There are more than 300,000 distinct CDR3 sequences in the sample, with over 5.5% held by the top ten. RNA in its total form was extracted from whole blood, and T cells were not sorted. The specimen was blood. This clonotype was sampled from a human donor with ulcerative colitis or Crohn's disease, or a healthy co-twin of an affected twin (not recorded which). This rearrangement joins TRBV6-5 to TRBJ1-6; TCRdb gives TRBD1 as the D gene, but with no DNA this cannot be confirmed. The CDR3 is CASSYSTGRNSPLHF.